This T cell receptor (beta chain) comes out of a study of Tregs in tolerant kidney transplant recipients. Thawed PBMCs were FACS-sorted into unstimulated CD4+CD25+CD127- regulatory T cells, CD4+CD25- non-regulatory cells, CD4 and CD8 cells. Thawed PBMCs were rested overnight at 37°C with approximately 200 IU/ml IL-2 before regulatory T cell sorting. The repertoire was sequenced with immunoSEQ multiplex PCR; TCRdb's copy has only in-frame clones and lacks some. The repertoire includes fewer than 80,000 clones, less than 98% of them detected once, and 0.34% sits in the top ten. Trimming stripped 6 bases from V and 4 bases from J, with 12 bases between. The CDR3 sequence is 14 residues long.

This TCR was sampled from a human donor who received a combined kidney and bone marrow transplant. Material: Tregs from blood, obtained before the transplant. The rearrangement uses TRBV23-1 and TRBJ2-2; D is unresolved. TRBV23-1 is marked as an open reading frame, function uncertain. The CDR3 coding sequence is TGCGCCAGCAGGTGGGCCCTTTCCACCGGGGAGCTGTTTTTT. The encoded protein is CASRWALSTGELFF.